The source of this T cell receptor beta chain is a study of cytomegalovirus exposure and HLA in healthy donors. The CDR3 extends over 13 amino acids. CDR1 is MGHRA, CDR2 YSYEKL, per germline. V was clipped by 4 bases and J by 3 bases; unmatched bases: 2. The method was immunoSEQ multiplex PCR; TCRdb's version includes in-frame clones alone and lacks a portion of them. The sample shows under 150,000 clones, roughly 88% of them seen only once. The 120-subject validation cohort, separate from the approximately 640-subject first cohort, included the donors. This clonotype was sampled from a woman aged 18-30 years in good health and CMV-seropositive. This rearrangement joins TRBV4-1 to TRBJ2-7; 8 bases fit TRBD2. Sequences were obtained from PBMCs. CDR3 in DNA: TGCGCCAGCAGCCCGGGACTAGGCTACGAGCAGTACTTC. It specifies CASSPGLGYEQYF.